This entry describes one T cell receptor beta chain. What it recognizes is unknown. The record originates from a study of vaccination effects on CD4 cells after COVID-19. For the study at large: Each culture well received over 1.5 million PBMC. These cells were then cultured in IMDM with about 10 IU/ml IL-2 and 7.5 to 10 ug/ml peptides.

CDR1 is MDHEN and CDR2 is SYDVKM in the germline V gene. The CDR3 loop spans 16 amino acids. Trimming took 1 base from V and 0 from J, leaving 10 bases between them. When about ten days of culture had elapsed, CD4+ T cells were isolated. IL-2 medium was substituted for half the medium on days 3 and 7. General study points: Convalescent patients numbered few in the study; early post-infection timepoints were missing entirely. Cross-reaction with common cold coronaviruses was seen in only 1 of 255 vaccine-induced clones from healthy vaccinees.

Using immunoSEQ multiplex PCR, the repertoire was profiled, and TCRdb retains in-frame clones only, with some absent. The sample yields tens of thousands of clones, roughly 74% seen once. Sequencing used CD4+ T cells from PBMCs cultured without peptide, obtained before COVID-19 vaccination. The gene calls are TRBV28 and TRBJ1-5; weak D call: TRBD1 (5 bases). The TCR originated in a human donor who received a COVID-19 vaccine. CDR3 nucleotide sequence: TGTGCCAGCAGTTTATCCTGGGACTATAGCAATCAGCCCCAGCATTTT. Translating gives CASSLSWDYSNQPQHF. The variable domain in full, with the rest retrieved from reference TRBV28 and TRBJ1-5, is DVKVTQSSRYLVKRTGEKVFLECVQDMDHENMFWYRQDPGLGLRLIYFSYDVKMKEKGDIPEGYSVSREKKERFSLILESASTNQTSMYLCASSLSWDYSNQPQHFGDGTRLSIL.